The 17 T cell receptor beta chains reported below all come from one sample, sequenced in a study of cytomegalovirus exposure and HLA in healthy donors (dated by TCRdb to the late 2010s). Library generation was performed with the immunoSEQ multiplex PCR assay. A mixture of 60 forward primers for TCR Vbeta segments and 13 reverse primers for TCR Jbeta segments was used in the multiplex PCR. TCRdb took over this immuneACCESS table, retaining in-frame rearrangements with V and J assigned. Such tables are incomplete; in checked studies, under half of the missing clones stem from an unresolved V gene, and the remainder is unexplained. The sample table shows some 190,000 clones, and 65% to 85% are seen once. The leading ten clones occupy about 1.3% of the sample. Material for sequencing was PBMCs. The receptors shown here come from a girl between 10 and 17 years old in good health and CMV-seropositive.

Only a few counts were recorded for this clone. This chain links TRBV4-1 with TRBJ2-7; 7 positions match TRBD2. V gave up 1 base and J gave up 1 base; unmatched junction bases: 10. The germline CDR1 and CDR2 sequences are MGHRA and YSYEKL. This CDR3 comprises 17 residues. Here the CDR3 reads CASSQGGSAGVSYEQYF. The CDR3 nucleotides are TGCGCCAGCAGCCAAGGGGGCTCTGCGGGGGTTTCCTACGAGCAGTACTTC.

This chain links TRBV30 with TRBJ1-1; D perhaps matches TRBD1 (5 bases). Trimming cost V 4 bases and J 5 bases, with 23 bases left between them. The CDR3 loop spans 16 amino acids. Germline assignment: CDR1 GTSNPN and CDR2 SVGIG (reference sequence). CDR3: CAWNVWGLPRDTEAFF. In DNA form, the CDR3 reads TGTGCCTGGAATGTTTGGGGCCTCCCTAGGGATACTGAAGCTTTCTTT. The whole variable domain, filled in from reference TRBV30 and TRBJ1-1, reads SQTIHQWPATLVQPVGSPLSLECTVEGTSNPNLYWYRQAAGRGLQLLFYSVGIGQISSEVPQNLSASRPQDRQFILSSKKLLLSDSGFYLCAWNVWGLPRDTEAFFGQGTRLTVV.

V usage is TRBV5-4 and J usage is TRBJ1-1, with D tentatively TRBD1 (6 bases). V gave up 7 bases and J gave up 5 bases, with 18 bases separating them. Germline V CDR1 and CDR2: SGHNT, YYREEE (reference sequence). The CDR3 is 14 residues long. The CDR3 region is CASFPRGPSTEAFF. CDR3 coding DNA: TGTGCCAGCTTCCCCAGGGGCCCCTCGACTGAAGCTTTCTTT. Complete variable domain (other parts from reference TRBV5-4 and TRBJ1-1): ETGVTQSPTHLIKTRGQQVTLRCSSQSGHNTVSWYQQALGQGPQFIFQYYREEENGRGNFPPRFSGLQFPNYSSELNVNALELDDSALYLCASFPRGPSTEAFFGQGTRLTVV.

The rearrangement links TRBV7-2 to TRBJ2-7; maybe TRBD1 (6 bases). This CDR3 has 14 residues. V dropped 3 bases and J dropped 4 bases, with 13 bases sitting between them. Germline CDR1 is SGHTA and CDR2 is FQGNSA. The CDR3 protein is CASSLHGQSYEQYF. The DNA for the CDR3 is TGTGCCAGCAGCTTGCACGGACAGTCTTACGAGCAGTACTTC.

The rearrangement uses TRBV5-1 and TRBJ2-5; tentative D call: TRBD2 (5 bases). The CDR3 has 14 amino acids. Trimming pared 1 base from V and 4 bases from J, leaving 11 bases between. The germline V gene has CDR1 SGHRS and CDR2 YFSETQ. The CDR3 loop is CASSLSGVAETQYF. For the CDR3, the DNA is TGCGCCAGCAGCTTGTCCGGGGTGGCAGAGACCCAGTACTTC.

The chain couples TRBV6-5 to TRBJ2-7; D gene ambiguous. The V and J ends lost 11 bases and 2 bases respectively, with 16 bases between them. Germline loops: CDR1 MNHEY, CDR2 SVGAGI. This CDR3 region has 13 residues. The CDR3 DNA reads TGTGCCTCCGCGTCAGGAATAACCTACGAGCAGTACTTC. Amino acid sequence: CASASGITYEQYF.

V gene TRBV7-3 combines with J gene TRBJ2-2; 8 bases match TRBD2. In germline, CDR1 is SGHTA, CDR2 FQGTGA. The CDR3 extends over 15 amino acids. V lost 1 base to trimming and J lost 6 bases; unmatched junction nucleotides: 4. Here the CDR3 reads CASSLRRGGPGELFF. As DNA, the CDR3 is TGTGCCAGCAGCTTAAGACGGGGGGGCCCCGGGGAGCTGTTTTTT.

This clone was seen more than once but under ten times. The chain has TRBV29-1 and TRBJ1-2; possible D gene TRBD1, 6 bases. V was cut by 7 bases and J by 1 base, with 22 bases left in between. CDR1 is SQVTM and CDR2 is ANQGSEA in the germline V gene. The CDR3 is 16 amino acids. CDR3 in amino acids: CSAGGTGREGNYGYTF. Written as DNA, the CDR3 is TGCAGCGCCGGGGGAACAGGGAGGGAGGGTAACTATGGCTACACCTTC.

The chain employs TRBV10-2 and TRBJ2-7, with D possibly TRBD2 on 5 matching bases. V lost 2 bases, J lost 3 bases, and 14 bases lay in between. Germline V gene data show CDR1 as WSHSY and CDR2 as SAAADI. This CDR3 spans 15 amino acids. The CDR3 DNA is TGCGCCAGCAGTGAGCTTGGTAGAGGGAGCTACGAGCAGTACTTC. The encoded protein is CASSELGRGSYEQYF.

The chain recombines TRBV9 with TRBJ2-6, with 7 bases aligning to TRBD1. The germline CDR1 and CDR2 sequences are SGDLS and YYNGEE. The CDR3 consists of 20 residues. The junction had 13 bases not matched to a gene; V was cut back by 1 base and J by 0 bases. The CDR3 here is CASSVYERGPSSSGANVLTF. The CDR3 DNA sequence: TGTGCCAGCAGCGTATACGAAAGGGGGCCCTCCTCCTCTGGGGCCAACGTCCTGACTTTC.

The J gene is TRBJ1-1, the V gene TRBV6-5; D might be TRBD1 (5 bases). V dropped 4 bases and J dropped 7 bases, with 13 bases sitting between them. The CDR3 runs to 13 residues. In germline, CDR1 is MNHEY, CDR2 SVGAGI. CDR3 DNA sequence: TGTGCCAGCAGTTCCGACAGCACAGGTGAAGCTTTCTTT. Translation: CASSSDSTGEAFF.

J is TRBJ1-3 and V is TRBV30; weak D call: TRBD1 (6 bases). This CDR3 contains 15 residues. The V and J ends lost 2 bases and 0 bases respectively, with 11 bases between them. CDR1 GTSNPN and CDR2 SVGIG come from the germline V gene (reference sequence). CDR3 bases: TGTGCCTGGAGTAAGGGGGATTACTCTGGAAACACCATATATTTT. The encoded protein is CAWSKGDYSGNTIYF.

The chain recombines TRBV5-1 with TRBJ2-5, with 9 bases identical to TRBD2. The CDR3 length is 15 residues. Germline V lookup: CDR1 SGHRS, CDR2 YFSETQ. V was clipped by 4 bases and J by 7 bases; unmatched bases: 11. CDR3 sequence: CASSDIAGGPVTQYF. The CDR3 region has the DNA TGCGCCAGCAGCGACATTGCGGGAGGGCCCGTGACCCAGTACTTC.

This chain connects TRBV19 to TRBJ2-1, with 12 bases aligning to TRBD2. CDR3 length: 16 amino acids. V was clipped by 5 bases and J by 7 bases; unmatched bases: 9. Germline V lookup: CDR1 LNHDA, CDR2 SQIVND (reference sequence). As DNA, the CDR3 is TGTGCCAGTAGTGCGGTGACTAGCGGGAGATTAAATGAGCAGTTCTTC. Translating gives CASSAVTSGRLNEQFF. Full variable domain (remainder filled in from reference TRBV19 and TRBJ2-1): DGGITQSPKYLFRKEGQNVTLSCEQNLNHDAMYWYRQDPGQGLRLIYYSQIVNDFQKGDIAEGYSVSREKKESFPLTVTSAQKNPTAFYLCASSAVTSGRLNEQFFGPGTRLTVL.

The rearrangement joins TRBV6-5 to TRBJ2-7; no clear D gene. Trimming shortened V by 5 bases and J by 7 bases, and 9 bases separated the two germline ends. CDR3 length equals 11 residues. CDR1 is MNHEY and CDR2 is SVGAGI in the germline V gene. For the CDR3, the DNA is TGTGCCAGCAGTGCCGCGAGGGAGCAGTACTTC. Translation gives CASSAAREQYF.

This clone has just a few counts. This sequence joins TRBV7-9 and TRBJ1-1; 9 nucleotides agree with TRBD1. V shed 2 bases, J shed 6 bases, and the junction held 13 bases outside the gene matches. The germline V gene has CDR1 SEHNR and CDR2 FQNEAQ (reference sequence). The CDR3 length is 17 residues. As DNA, the CDR3 is TGTGCCAGCAGCTTAAATTTCGACAGGGGGAATTTTCCTGAAGCTTTCTTT. Its protein product is CASSLNFDRGNFPEAFF.

The gene calls are TRBV7-2 and TRBJ2-7; 10 bases are a match to TRBD2. There are 15 residues in the CDR3. CDR1 is SGHTA, CDR2 FQGNSA, per germline. Trimming removed 5 bases from V and 5 bases from J; junction bases left unmatched: 9. The DNA of the CDR3 is TGTGCCAGCAGCGCCCAAGCGGGAGGGCCAGACGAGCAGTACTTC. Protein: CASSAQAGGPDEQYF.